This section outlines one T cell receptor (beta chain) sequence together with its context. The data originate from a study of blood T cell repertoires in COVID-19. V lost 0 bases and J 3 bases, leaving 14 bases between the germline ends. There are 16 residues in the CDR3. Germline V lookup: CDR1 SGHTS, CDR2 YDEGEE. Profiling relied on immunoSEQ multiplex PCR, and the TCRdb table lists in-frame clones only, not all of them. The table has about 300,000 clones, around 90% seen once. This receptor was obtained from a woman in her twenties or thirties with COVID-19, enrolled during active disease. V usage is TRBV5-8 and J usage is TRBJ2-3, with D perhaps matching TRBD2 (5 bases). The sample taken for sequencing was peripheral blood. The CDR3: CASSLATRWETDTQYF. CDR3 DNA sequence: TGTGCCAGCAGCTTGGCCACCCGATGGGAGACAGATACGCAGTATTTT.